Each of the 32 T cell receptor beta chains below was sequenced from the same sample in a study of Tregs in tolerant kidney transplant recipients. Generated by immunoSEQ multiplex PCR, the TCRdb table keeps only in-frame clones and is missing some. The top ten hold around 0.6% of the sample, which has 200,000 to 300,000 clones, around 82% seen once. Sequencing was performed on CD4+ T cells from blood. The receptors here all came from a human donor in good health.

This sequence joins TRBV2 and TRBJ1-1, with D possibly being TRBD1 (5 bases). Germline CDR1 SNHLY, CDR2 FYNNEI. V was clipped by 3 bases and J by 6 bases, with 8 bases between them. The CDR3 totals 12 residues. The CDR3 DNA follows: TGTGCCAGCAGTGAGGGGGGTTCTGAAGCTTTCTTT. Residues: CASSEGGSEAFF.

This clone has just a few counts. This sample includes further DNA sequences coding for the same CDR3. The chain joins TRBV5-1 to TRBJ1-1, with D perhaps TRBD1 (6 bases). The germline gives CDR1 SGHRS, CDR2 YFSETQ. Trimming cost V 0 bases and J 0 bases, with 9 bases left between them. This CDR3 spans 15 amino acids. The CDR3 sequence: CASSLGAGVNTEAFF. CDR3 nucleotides: TGCGCCAGCAGCTTGGGGGCAGGGGTGAACACTGAAGCTTTCTTT.

This chain connects TRBV6-5 to TRBJ1-5, with D uncertain. The CDR3 length is 15 residues. The germline gives CDR1 MNHEY, CDR2 SVGAGI. The V end was cut by 5 bases, the J end by 0 bases, with 11 bases between. CDR3 sequence reads: CASSREKYSNQPQHF. The CDR3 region has the DNA TGTGCCAGCAGTCGGGAGAAGTATAGCAATCAGCCCCAGCATTTT.

The rearrangement links TRBV6-1 to TRBJ1-1; D is perhaps TRBD1 (5 bases). The CDR3 extends over 15 amino acids. CDR1 MNHNS and CDR2 SASEGT come from the germline V gene. V was trimmed by 7 bases and J by 5 bases, leaving 20 bases between them. The CDR3 DNA reads as TGTGCCAGCAAAACGGCAGGGTATCTCCCTACTGAAGCTTTCTTT. Amino acid sequence: CASKTAGYLPTEAFF.

This chain links TRBV30 with TRBJ2-5; the D is unclear. The V and J ends lost 2 bases and 1 base respectively, with 14 bases between them. Germline V CDR1 and CDR2: GTSNPN, SVGIG (reference sequence). CDR3 length equals 15 residues. CDR3 amino acids: CAWSFHPTRQETQYF. The CDR3 DNA follows: TGTGCCTGGAGTTTTCACCCAACGCGCCAAGAGACCCAGTACTTC.

This clone came up a few times. The V gene is TRBV7-8, the J gene TRBJ1-4; D call uncertain. Trimming took 5 bases from V and 1 from J, leaving 8 bases between them. This CDR3 has 14 amino acids. Germline CDR1 reads SGHVS; CDR2 reads FQNEAQ. The CDR3 reads CASSPTETNEKLFF. In DNA form, the CDR3 reads TGTGCCAGCAGCCCGACCGAAACTAATGAAAAACTGTTTTTT.

Only one count was recorded for this clone. This sequence joins TRBV6-5 and TRBJ2-7; D is unresolved. V was clipped by 5 bases and J by 0 bases, with 11 bases between them. The CDR3 length is 14 residues. Germline V gene lookup returns CDR1 MNHEY and CDR2 SVGAGI. The CDR3 DNA follows: TGTGCCAGCAGTGTACAGACCCTCTCCTACGAGCAGTACTTC. This translates into CASSVQTLSYEQYF.

This chain links TRBV19 with TRBJ2-7; possible D gene TRBD1, 6 bases. From germline, CDR1 is LNHDA and CDR2 SQIVND (reference sequence). The V gene lost 8 bases and the J gene lost 0 bases, with 23 bases spanning the gap. The CDR3 runs 17 residues. The CDR3 loop is CASSRQAGASTSYEQYF. The CDR3 nucleotides read TGTGCCAGTTCCCGCCAGGCAGGGGCCTCTACCTCCTACGAGCAGTACTTC. The full variable domain, completed using reference TRBV19 and TRBJ2-7, is DGGITQSPKYLFRKEGQNVTLSCEQNLNHDAMYWYRQDPGQGLRLIYYSQIVNDFQKGDIAEGYSVSREKKESFPLTVTSAQKNPTAFYLCASSRQAGASTSYEQYFGPGTRLTVT.

The chain combines TRBV28 with TRBJ2-5; tentatively, D is TRBD1 (5 bases). V was clipped by 5 bases and J by 7 bases, with 5 bases between them. Germline CDR1 reads MDHEN; CDR2 reads SYDVKM. The CDR3 is made up of 10 amino acids. The chain's CDR3 is CASSRGTQYF. As DNA, the CDR3 is TGTGCCAGCAGTAGGGGGACCCAGTACTTC.

The rearrangement uses TRBV6-5 and TRBJ1-2, with 7 positions matching TRBD1. V lost 6 bases, J lost 7 bases, and 8 bases stayed unmatched. This CDR3 comprises 13 residues. Germline values: CDR1 MNHEY, CDR2 SVGAGI. The CDR3 coding sequence is TGTGCCAGCAGCCCGACAGGGTTGAGTGGCTACACCTTC. Protein product: CASSPTGLSGYTF.

This rearrangement joins TRBV11-2 to TRBJ2-1; D is perhaps TRBD1 (5 bases). V was cut by 1 base and J by 5 bases, with 6 bases left in between. Germline V gives CDR1 SGHAT, CDR2 FQNNGV. This CDR3 comprises 13 residues. CDR3 in amino acids: CASSLGQNNEQFF. The CDR3 coding sequence is TGTGCCAGCAGCTTAGGACAGAACAATGAGCAGTTCTTC.

The CDR3, as DNA: TGTGCCAGTAGTATAGACAGTCCGATGAACACTGAAGCTTTCTTT. Its translation is CASSIDSPMNTEAFF. The chain is built from TRBV19 and TRBJ1-1; D ambiguous. Per germline, CDR1 LNHDA and CDR2 SQIVND (reference sequence). There are 15 residues in the CDR3. V was shortened by 0 bases and J by 0 bases, with 8 bases between the two germline ends.

V is TRBV7-2 and J is TRBJ1-5; D gene uncertain. V was clipped by 4 bases and J by 7 bases, with 8 bases between them. Germline V lookup: CDR1 SGHTA, CDR2 FQGNSA. The length of the CDR3 is 12 residues. CDR3 amino acids: CASSSPAQPQHF. CDR3 bases: TGTGCCAGCAGCTCCCCCGCCCAGCCCCAGCATTTT.

The chain is built from TRBV6-1 and TRBJ2-1; 11 nucleotides agree with TRBD2. The ends lost 10 bases at V and 4 bases at J; junction bases unmatched: 3. The CDR3 is 13 residues long. The germline CDR1 and CDR2 sequences are MNHNS and SASEGT. The CDR3 is CANWTSGYNEQFF. DNA of the CDR3: TGTGCCAACTGGACTAGCGGGTACAATGAGCAGTTCTTC.

In regard to this clone: One end of the junction varies from germline; a read error may be responsible. Other nucleotide sequences in the sample specify the same CDR3. The chain links TRBV9 to TRBJ2-2; a weak D match, TRBD1 (5 bases). The CDR3 is made up of 15 amino acids. Germline V gene sequence: CDR1 SGDLS, CDR2 YYNGEE. The DNA for the CDR3 is TGCGCCAGCAGCGTAGACCAGGGCTTGGGCGGGGAGCTGTTTTTT. It yields the protein CASSVDQGLGGELFF.

The gene calls are TRBV29-1 and TRBJ1-2; D perhaps matches TRBD1 (5 bases). Trimming left V 5 bases short and J 8 bases short, with 15 bases between. This CDR3 comprises 12 residues. Germline CDR1 and CDR2: SQVTM and ANQGSEA. The CDR3 reads CSVWVGRGGYTF. CDR3 bases: TGCAGCGTTTGGGTGGGAAGGGGAGGCTACACCTTC.

The CDR3 nucleotides read TGTGCCACCTCTGCCGGGACAGGATACTACGAGCAGTACTTC. This encodes CATSAGTGYYEQYF. The chain carries TRBV5-4 and TRBJ2-7; 8 bases match TRBD1. The CDR3 sequence is 14 residues long. Germline V gene data show CDR1 as SGHNT and CDR2 as YYREEE (reference sequence). Losses at the gene ends were 9 bases for V and 3 bases for J; bases not matched to a gene: 11.

This chain links TRBV10-1 with TRBJ2-5, with a tentative D call TRBD2 (6 bases). Germline V gene sequence: CDR1 WNHNN, CDR2 SYGVQD (reference sequence). This CDR3 is 12 amino acids long. Trimming took 3 bases from V and 4 from J, leaving 6 bases between them. CDR3 region: CASSDSGETQYF. DNA for the CDR3: TGCGCCAGCAGTGATAGCGGAGAGACCCAGTACTTC.

The genes are TRBV18 and TRBJ2-5; D perhaps matches TRBD2 (5 bases). The CDR3 runs to 16 residues. Germline-derived CDR1 and CDR2 are KGHSH and LQKENI. Trimming shortened V by 3 bases and J by 4 bases, and 18 bases separated the two germline ends. For the CDR3, the DNA is TGTGCCAGCTCACCCCTGCCCGGGCCTAGCAGAGAGACCCAGTACTTC. Protein product: CASSPLPGPSRETQYF.

The chain combines TRBV6-1 with TRBJ2-5; perhaps TRBD1 as D (6 bases). Germline V gives CDR1 MNHNS, CDR2 SASEGT. Trimming took 1 base from V and 3 from J, leaving 12 bases between them. The CDR3 length is 15 residues. The CDR3: CASSEGDTAKETQYF. In DNA form, the CDR3 reads TGTGCCAGCAGTGAAGGGGACACGGCTAAAGAGACCCAGTACTTC.

This clone was seen only once. The rearrangement uses TRBV27 and TRBJ2-1; 14 bases are shared with TRBD2. CDR1 and CDR2 (germline): MNHEY, SMNVEV (reference sequence). Germline trimming cut 5 bases from V and 6 bases from J; bases unmatched to any gene: 9. The CDR3 has 17 residues. The chain's CDR3 is CASSLRLAGGPINEQFF. In DNA, the CDR3 is TGTGCCAGCAGTCTAAGACTAGCGGGAGGGCCTATCAATGAGCAGTTCTTC.

This clone appeared a single time. As DNA, the CDR3 is TGTGCCAGCAGCCCTGGGGGCCCCACAGATACGCAGTATTTT. It specifies CASSPGGPTDTQYF. V is TRBV5-4 and J is TRBJ2-3; D perhaps matches TRBD1 (6 bases). Germline V gives CDR1 SGHNT, CDR2 YYREEE (reference sequence). This CDR3 region has 14 residues. V dropped 4 bases and J dropped 2 bases, with 11 bases sitting between them.

This clone came up a few times. The chain employs TRBV5-1 and TRBJ2-2; D may match TRBD1 or TRBD2 (5 bases each). The ends were cut back, 6 bases at V and 3 bases at J, with 15 bases in the middle. Germline CDR1 reads SGHRS; CDR2 reads YFSETQ. CDR3 length: 15 residues. CDR3 residues: CASNRGAPYTGELFF. CDR3 sequence (DNA): TGCGCCAGCAATCGGGGCGCTCCGTACACCGGGGAGCTGTTTTTT.

J is TRBJ2-7 and V is TRBV6-1; D gene unclear. Germline CDR1 MNHNS, CDR2 SASEGT. CDR3 length equals 16 residues. V was shortened by 0 bases and J by 2 bases, with 14 bases between the two germline ends. CDR3: CASSEALAWAAYEQYF. CDR3 nucleotide sequence: TGTGCCAGCAGTGAAGCGCTTGCCTGGGCGGCCTACGAGCAGTACTTC.

V gene TRBV5-1 combines with J gene TRBJ2-2, with a tentative D call TRBD1 (6 bases). In germline, CDR1 is SGHRS, CDR2 YFSETQ. CDR3 length equals 16 residues. V gave up 5 bases and J gave up 10 bases, with 24 bases separating them. Here the CDR3 reads CASRIWGQDRVEELFF. The CDR3 region has the DNA TGCGCCAGCAGGATTTGGGGACAAGACAGAGTGGAGGAGCTGTTTTTT.

V is TRBV27 and J is TRBJ1-2; D gene uncertain. The CDR3 consists of 14 residues. The V end lost 0 bases, the J end lost 2 bases, and 7 bases lay between the germline ends. Germline lookup yields CDR1 MNHEY and CDR2 SMNVEV (reference sequence). The CDR3 here is CASSLSLGNYGYTF. CDR3 coding DNA: TGTGCCAGCAGTTTATCGTTGGGGAACTATGGCTACACCTTC.

V is TRBV5-1 and J is TRBJ1-3; D uncertain. Germline V gives CDR1 SGHRS, CDR2 YFSETQ. The CDR3 contains 17 residues. The V gene lost 0 bases and the J gene lost 0 bases, with 13 bases spanning the gap. The CDR3 loop reads CASSLVGRQLSGNTIYF. The CDR3 nucleotides read TGCGCCAGCAGCTTGGTAGGACGGCAGCTCTCTGGAAACACCATATATTTT.

This chain uses TRBV18 with TRBJ1-5, with D maybe TRBD1 (6 bases). Trimming cost V 4 bases and J 2 bases, with 18 bases left between them. This CDR3 has 17 amino acids. CDR1 KGHSH and CDR2 LQKENI come from the germline V gene. DNA of the CDR3: TGTGCCAGCTCACTAAGATATGGGGGCGGTCGCAATCAGCCCCAGCATTTT. Translation gives CASSLRYGGGRNQPQHF.

J is TRBJ1-5 and V is TRBV5-1; D remains ambiguous. This CDR3 is built from 13 residues. CDR1 SGHRS and CDR2 YFSETQ come from the germline V gene. With 2 bases removed from V and 7 bases from J, the gap between germline ends came to 10 bases. The CDR3 sequence is CASSLTTGQPQHF. CDR3 nucleotides: TGCGCCAGCAGCTTAACCACGGGACAGCCCCAGCATTTT. Full variable domain (outside the CDR3, taken from reference TRBV5-1 and TRBJ1-5): KAGVTQTPRYLIKTRGQQVTLSCSPISGHRSVSWYQQTPGQGLQFLFEYFSETQRNKGNFPGRFSGRQFSNSRSEMNVSTLELGDSALYLCASSLTTGQPQHFGDGTRLSIL.

The chain carries TRBV7-2 and TRBJ2-5; possibly TRBD2 for D (5 bases). This CDR3 spans 14 amino acids. Deletions cut 5 bases from V and 11 bases from J, with 21 bases between. The V gene's germline CDR1 is SGHTA and CDR2 FQGNSA. CDR3 nucleotides: TGTGCCAGCAGCCGGTTTAGAGCCTCTAGGGAGCAGTACTTC. Protein sequence: CASSRFRASREQYF. Using reference TRBV7-2 and TRBJ2-5 for the parts outside the CDR3, the full variable domain is GAGVSQSPSNKVTEKGKDVELRCDPISGHTALYWYRQSLGQGLEFLIYFQGNSAPDKSGLPSDRFSAERTGGSVSTLTIQRTQQEDSAVYLCASSRFRASREQYFGPGTRLLVL.

The rearrangement joins TRBV7-9 to TRBJ2-7; D is perhaps TRBD1 (5 bases). The CDR3 totals 16 residues. Trimming cost V 0 bases and J 2 bases, with 14 bases left between them. CDR1 is SEHNR and CDR2 is FQNEAQ in the germline V gene (reference sequence). As DNA, the CDR3 is TGTGCCAGCAGCTTAGCGAAGGCAGGGCTAACCTACGAGCAGTACTTC. It codes for CASSLAKAGLTYEQYF.

The rearrangement joins TRBV7-8 to TRBJ2-3; no firm D call. Germline lookup yields CDR1 SGHVS and CDR2 FQNEAQ. The CDR3 contains 17 residues. Trimming took off 0 bases at V and 1 base at J, with 14 bases between the two ends. The CDR3 reads CASSLALGGRRTDTQYF. In nucleotides, the CDR3 is TGTGCCAGCAGCTTAGCCTTAGGTGGGCGGCGCACAGATACGCAGTATTTT.